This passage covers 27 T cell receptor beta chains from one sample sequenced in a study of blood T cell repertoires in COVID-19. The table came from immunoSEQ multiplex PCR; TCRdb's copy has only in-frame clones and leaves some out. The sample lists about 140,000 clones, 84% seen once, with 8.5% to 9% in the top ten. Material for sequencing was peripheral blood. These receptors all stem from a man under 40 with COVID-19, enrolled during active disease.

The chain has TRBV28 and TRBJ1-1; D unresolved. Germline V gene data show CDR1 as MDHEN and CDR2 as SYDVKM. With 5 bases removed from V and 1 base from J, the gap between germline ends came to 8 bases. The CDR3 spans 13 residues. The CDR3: CASSNAWNTEAFF. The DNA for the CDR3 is TGTGCCAGCAGTAACGCGTGGAACACTGAAGCTTTCTTT.

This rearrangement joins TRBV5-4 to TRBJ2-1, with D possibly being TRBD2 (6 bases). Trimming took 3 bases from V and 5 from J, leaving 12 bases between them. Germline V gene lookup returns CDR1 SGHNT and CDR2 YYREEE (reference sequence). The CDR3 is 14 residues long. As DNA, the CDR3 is TGTGCCAGCAGCTCCCGGGAGCTAAACAATGAGCAGTTCTTC. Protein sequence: CASSSRELNNEQFF.

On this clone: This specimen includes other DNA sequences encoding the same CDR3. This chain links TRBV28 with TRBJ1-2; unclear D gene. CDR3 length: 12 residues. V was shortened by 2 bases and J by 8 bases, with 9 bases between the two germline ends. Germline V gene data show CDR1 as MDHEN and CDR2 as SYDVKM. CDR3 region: CASSLRGYGYTF. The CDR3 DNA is TGTGCCAGCAGTTTAAGAGGATACGGCTACACCTTC.

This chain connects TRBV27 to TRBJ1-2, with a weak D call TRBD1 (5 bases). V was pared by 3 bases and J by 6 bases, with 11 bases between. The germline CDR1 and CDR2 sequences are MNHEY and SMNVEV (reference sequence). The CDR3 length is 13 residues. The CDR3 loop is CASSFGLGDGYTF. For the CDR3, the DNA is TGTGCCAGCAGTTTCGGCCTAGGGGATGGCTACACCTTC.

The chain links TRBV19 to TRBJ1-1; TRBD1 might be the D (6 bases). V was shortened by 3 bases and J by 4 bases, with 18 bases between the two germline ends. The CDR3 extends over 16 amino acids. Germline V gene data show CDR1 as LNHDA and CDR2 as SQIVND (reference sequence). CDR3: CASSILSAGAGTEAFF. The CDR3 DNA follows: TGTGCCAGTAGTATTTTGTCAGCGGGGGCAGGCACTGAAGCTTTCTTT. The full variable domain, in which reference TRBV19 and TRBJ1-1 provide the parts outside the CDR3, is DGGITQSPKYLFRKEGQNVTLSCEQNLNHDAMYWYRQDPGQGLRLIYYSQIVNDFQKGDIAEGYSVSREKKESFPLTVTSAQKNPTAFYLCASSILSAGAGTEAFFGQGTRLTVV.

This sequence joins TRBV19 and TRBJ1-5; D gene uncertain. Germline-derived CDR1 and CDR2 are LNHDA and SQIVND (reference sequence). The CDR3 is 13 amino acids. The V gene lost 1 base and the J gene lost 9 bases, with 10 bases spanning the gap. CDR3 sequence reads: CASSIVAPGPQHF. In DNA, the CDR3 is TGTGCCAGTAGTATAGTTGCGCCCGGGCCCCAGCATTTT.

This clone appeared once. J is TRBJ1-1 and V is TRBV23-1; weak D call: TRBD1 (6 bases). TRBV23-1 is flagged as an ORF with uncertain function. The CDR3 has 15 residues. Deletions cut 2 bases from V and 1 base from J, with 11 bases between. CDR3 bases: TGCGCCAGCAGTCAACTGGGACACCCGAACACTGAAGCTTTCTTT. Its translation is CASSQLGHPNTEAFF.

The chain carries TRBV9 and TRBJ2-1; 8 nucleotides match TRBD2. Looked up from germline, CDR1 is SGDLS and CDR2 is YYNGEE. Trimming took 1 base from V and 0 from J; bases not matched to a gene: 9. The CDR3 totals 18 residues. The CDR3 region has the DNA TGTGCCAGCAGCGTATTATCTAGCGGGCAGAGCTCCTACAATGAGCAGTTCTTC. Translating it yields CASSVLSSGQSSYNEQFF.

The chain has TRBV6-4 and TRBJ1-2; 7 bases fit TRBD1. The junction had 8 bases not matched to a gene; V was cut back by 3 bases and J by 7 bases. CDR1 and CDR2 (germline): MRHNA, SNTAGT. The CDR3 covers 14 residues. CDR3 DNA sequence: TGTGCCAGCAGTGAAGGGGGCAGCTCGAGTGGCTACACCTTC. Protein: CASSEGGSSSGYTF.

The CDR3 sequence is CASSSPGLQGRETQYF. CDR3 bases: TGTGCCAGCAGTAGTCCCGGGCTCCAGGGCCGAGAGACCCAGTACTTC. This sequence joins TRBV2 and TRBJ2-5, with D possibly being TRBD1 (5 bases). The CDR3 consists of 16 residues. The ends were cut back, 5 bases at V and 4 bases at J, with 20 bases in the middle. From germline, CDR1 is SNHLY and CDR2 FYNNEI.

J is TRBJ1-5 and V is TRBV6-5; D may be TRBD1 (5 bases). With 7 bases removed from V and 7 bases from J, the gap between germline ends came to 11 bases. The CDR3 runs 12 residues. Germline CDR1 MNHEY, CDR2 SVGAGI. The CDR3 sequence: CASKAGYQPQHF. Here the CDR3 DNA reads TGTGCCAGCAAGGCAGGGTACCAGCCCCAGCATTTT.

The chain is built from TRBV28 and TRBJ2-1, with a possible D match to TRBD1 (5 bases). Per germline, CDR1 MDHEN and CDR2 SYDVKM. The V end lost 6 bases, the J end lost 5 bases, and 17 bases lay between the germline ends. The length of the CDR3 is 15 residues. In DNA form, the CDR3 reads TGTGCCAGCAGGGGATTTGCCAGGGCCAACAATGAGCAGTTCTTC. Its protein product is CASRGFARANNEQFF.

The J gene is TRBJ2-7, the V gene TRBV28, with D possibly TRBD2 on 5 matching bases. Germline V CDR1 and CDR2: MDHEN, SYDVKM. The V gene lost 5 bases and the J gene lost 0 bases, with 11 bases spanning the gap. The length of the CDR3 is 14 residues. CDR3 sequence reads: CASSPGYSSYEQYF. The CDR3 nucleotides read TGTGCCAGCAGTCCGGGATACAGCTCCTACGAGCAGTACTTC.

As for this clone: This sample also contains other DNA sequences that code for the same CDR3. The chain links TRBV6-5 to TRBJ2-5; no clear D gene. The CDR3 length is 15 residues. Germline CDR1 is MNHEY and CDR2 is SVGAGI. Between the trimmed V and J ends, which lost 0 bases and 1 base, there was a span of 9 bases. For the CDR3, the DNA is TGTGCCAGCAGTTACTCTTTTTCGTCCCAAGAGACCCAGTACTTC. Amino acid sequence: CASSYSFSSQETQYF.

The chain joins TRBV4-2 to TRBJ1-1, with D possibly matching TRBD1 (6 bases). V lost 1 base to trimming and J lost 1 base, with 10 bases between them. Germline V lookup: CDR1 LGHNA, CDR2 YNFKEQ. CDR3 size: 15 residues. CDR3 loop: CASSQAQTGNTEAFF. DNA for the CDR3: TGTGCCAGCAGCCAAGCTCAGACAGGGAACACTGAAGCTTTCTTT.

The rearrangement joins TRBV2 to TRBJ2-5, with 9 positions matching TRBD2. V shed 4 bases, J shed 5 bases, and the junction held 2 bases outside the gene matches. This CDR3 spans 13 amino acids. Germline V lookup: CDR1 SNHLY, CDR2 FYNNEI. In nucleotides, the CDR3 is TGTGCCAGCAGTGGGAGCGGGAGGGAGACCCAGTACTTC. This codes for CASSGSGRETQYF.

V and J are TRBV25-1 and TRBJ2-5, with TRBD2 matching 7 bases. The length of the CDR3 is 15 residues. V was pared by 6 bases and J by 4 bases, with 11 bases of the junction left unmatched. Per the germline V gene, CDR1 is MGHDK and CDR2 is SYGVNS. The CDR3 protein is CASSQRGRSGETQYF. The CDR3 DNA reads TGTGCCAGCAGCCAGCGGGGTCGGAGCGGAGAGACCCAGTACTTC.

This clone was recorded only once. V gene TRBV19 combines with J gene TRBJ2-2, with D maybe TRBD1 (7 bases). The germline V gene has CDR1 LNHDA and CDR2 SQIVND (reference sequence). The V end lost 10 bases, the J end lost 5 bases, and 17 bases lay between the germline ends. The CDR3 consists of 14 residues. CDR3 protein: CATRDRAGTGELFF. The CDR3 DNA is TGTGCCACTCGAGACAGGGCGGGAACCGGGGAGCTGTTTTTT.

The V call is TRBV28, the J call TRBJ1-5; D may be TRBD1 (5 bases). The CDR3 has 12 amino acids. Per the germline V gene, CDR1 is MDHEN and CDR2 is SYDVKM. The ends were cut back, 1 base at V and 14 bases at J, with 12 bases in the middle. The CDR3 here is CASSLLIRQKHF. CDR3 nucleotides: TGTGCCAGCAGTTTATTAATTCGACAGAAGCATTTT.

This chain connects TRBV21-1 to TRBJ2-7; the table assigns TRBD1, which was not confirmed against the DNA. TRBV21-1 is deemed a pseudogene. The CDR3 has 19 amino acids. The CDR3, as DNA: TGTGCCAGCAGACGCACTACAGGGGGCTCACACCAGGGGTTATACGAGCAGTACTTC. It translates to CASRRTTGGSHQGLYEQYF.

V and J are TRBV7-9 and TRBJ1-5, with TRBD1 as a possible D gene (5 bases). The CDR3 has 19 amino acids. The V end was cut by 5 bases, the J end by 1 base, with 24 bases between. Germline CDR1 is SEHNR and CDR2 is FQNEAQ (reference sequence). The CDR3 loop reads CASSPQEGVGLGSNQPQHF. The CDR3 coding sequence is TGTGCCAGCAGCCCACAGGAAGGGGTTGGCCTCGGAAGCAATCAGCCCCAGCATTTT. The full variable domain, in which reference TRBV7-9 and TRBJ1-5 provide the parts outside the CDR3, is DTGVSQNPRHKITKRGQNVTFRCDPISEHNRLYWYRQTLGQGPEFLTYFQNEAQLEKSRLLSDRFSAERPKGSFSTLEIQRTEQGDSAMYLCASSPQEGVGLGSNQPQHFGDGTRLSIL.

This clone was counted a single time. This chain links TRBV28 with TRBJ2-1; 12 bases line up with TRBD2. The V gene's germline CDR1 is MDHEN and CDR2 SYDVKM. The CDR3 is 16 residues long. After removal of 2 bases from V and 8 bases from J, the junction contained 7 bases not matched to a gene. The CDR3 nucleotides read TGTGCCAGCAGTTTACTAGCGGGAGGGCCAATTCATGAGCAGTTCTTC. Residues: CASSLLAGGPIHEQFF.

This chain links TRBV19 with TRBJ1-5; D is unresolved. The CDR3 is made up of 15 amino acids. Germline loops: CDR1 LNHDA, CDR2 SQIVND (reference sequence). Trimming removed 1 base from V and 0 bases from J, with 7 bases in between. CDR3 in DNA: TGTGCCAGTAGTATAGGCGTCATTAGCAATCAGCCCCAGCATTTT. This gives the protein CASSIGVISNQPQHF.

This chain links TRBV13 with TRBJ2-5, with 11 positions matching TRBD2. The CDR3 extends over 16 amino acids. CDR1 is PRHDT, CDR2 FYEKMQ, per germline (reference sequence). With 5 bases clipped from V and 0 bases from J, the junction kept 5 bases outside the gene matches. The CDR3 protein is CASSTRTSGHQETQYF. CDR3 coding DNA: TGTGCCAGCAGCACCAGGACTAGCGGGCACCAAGAGACCCAGTACTTC.

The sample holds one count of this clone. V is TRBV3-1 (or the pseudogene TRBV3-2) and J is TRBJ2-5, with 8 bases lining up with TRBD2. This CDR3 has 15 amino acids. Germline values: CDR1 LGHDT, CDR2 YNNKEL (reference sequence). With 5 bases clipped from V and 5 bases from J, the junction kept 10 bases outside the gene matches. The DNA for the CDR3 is TGTGCCAGCAGCGCGAGCGGGAGAGGTTTGGAGACCCAGTACTTC. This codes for CASSASGRGLETQYF.

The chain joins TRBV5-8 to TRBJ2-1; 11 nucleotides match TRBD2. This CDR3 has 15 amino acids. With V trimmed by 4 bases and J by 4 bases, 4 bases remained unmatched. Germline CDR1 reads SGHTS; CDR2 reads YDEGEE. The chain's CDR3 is CASSPGTSGYNEQFF. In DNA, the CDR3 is TGTGCCAGCAGCCCTGGGACTAGCGGTTACAATGAGCAGTTCTTC. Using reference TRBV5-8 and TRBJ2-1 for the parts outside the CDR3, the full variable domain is EAGVTQSPTHLIKTRGQQATLRCSPISGHTSVYWYQQALGLGLQFLLWYDEGEERNRGNFPPRFSGRQFPNYSSELNVNALELEDSALYLCASSPGTSGYNEQFFGPGTRLTVL.

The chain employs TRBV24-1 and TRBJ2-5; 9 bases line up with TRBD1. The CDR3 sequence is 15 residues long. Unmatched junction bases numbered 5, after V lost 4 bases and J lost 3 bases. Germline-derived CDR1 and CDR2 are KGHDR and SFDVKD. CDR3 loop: CATSEGTGLKETQYF. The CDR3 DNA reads TGTGCCACCAGTGAAGGGACAGGGCTTAAAGAGACCCAGTACTTC.